This T cell receptor beta chain was recovered during a study of T cell responses to AZD1222 COVID-19 vaccine. Germline V gene sequence: CDR1 PRHDT, CDR2 FYEKMQ (reference sequence). Trimming took 5 bases from V and 4 from J; bases not matched to a gene: 10. This CDR3 is 16 amino acids long. The data were produced by immunoSEQ multiplex PCR, yet TCRdb's version contains in-frame clones alone and is incomplete. The sample has 150,000 to 200,000 clones, 88% seen once. Ten or more counts support this clone. The chain uses TRBV13 and TRBJ2-5; 10 bases map to TRBD2. This sequence was found in an adult who received the AZD1222 COVID-19 vaccine. This material consisted of peripheral blood, taken 28 days after the second AZD1222 dose. In nucleotides, the CDR3 is TGTGCCAGCAGCACCTACAGCGGGGGGGCCACAGAGACCCAGTACTTC. This codes for CASSTYSGGATETQYF.